The 24 T cell receptor beta chains below all came from one sample that was sequenced in a study of shared clonotypes between healthy human individuals. Repertoires were generated with immunoSEQ multiplex PCR, while TCRdb's copy carries only in-frame clones and drops some. The sample carries more than 2 million clones, 95% recorded once. Sequencing was performed on naive CD4+ T cells sorted from blood. Subset in this sample: CD45RA+ positively selected. These receptor sequences come from a man in his late teens or twenties in good health.

The V and J genes are TRBV6-1 and TRBJ1-1, with TRBD1 matching 9 bases. The trim removed 7 bases at V and 0 bases at J, leaving 3 bases unmatched. This CDR3 has 14 amino acids. In germline, CDR1 is MNHNS, CDR2 SASEGT. CDR3 residues: CASKGDRVNTEAFF. The CDR3 DNA reads TGTGCCAGCAAAGGGGACAGGGTGAACACTGAAGCTTTCTTT.

This rearrangement joins TRBV10-2 to TRBJ2-1; D is perhaps TRBD2 (5 bases). Germline CDR1 is WSHSY and CDR2 is SAAADI. With 4 bases removed from V and 0 bases from J, the gap between germline ends came to 10 bases. CDR3 length equals 15 residues. The CDR3 protein is CASSASSSSYNEQFF. In nucleotides, the CDR3 is TGCGCCAGCAGTGCTAGCAGTTCCTCCTACAATGAGCAGTTCTTC.

The rearrangement joins TRBV6-5 to TRBJ1-1; D remains unclear. This CDR3 spans 15 amino acids. With 0 bases removed from V and 0 bases from J, the gap between germline ends came to 8 bases. Germline V gene lookup returns CDR1 MNHEY and CDR2 SVGAGI. DNA for the CDR3: TGTGCCAGCAGTTACTCAACGAGTCTGAACACTGAAGCTTTCTTT. Translated, it gives CASSYSTSLNTEAFF.

This sequence joins TRBV20-1 and TRBJ1-1, with D uncertain. Looked up from germline, CDR1 is DFQATT and CDR2 is SNEGSKA (reference sequence). CDR3 length: 11 residues. The CDR3, as DNA: TGCACCCAGAATGGGAACACTGAAGCTTTCTTT. This codes for CTQNGNTEAFF.

V is TRBV29-1 and J is TRBJ2-1, with D possibly called TRBD1 or TRBD2 (6 bases each). Deletions cut 4 bases from V and 7 bases from J, with 26 bases between. The length of the CDR3 is 17 residues. In germline, CDR1 is SQVTM, CDR2 ANQGSEA. The CDR3 coding sequence is TGCAGCGTTGCGAAGGGGGGTCCTCAATCCAAAGGGAATGAGCAGTTCTTC. Translated: CSVAKGGPQSKGNEQFF.

Here the CDR3 reads CASSVGNSSYEQYF. The DNA for the CDR3 is TGTGCCAGCAGCGTAGGGAACAGCTCCTACGAGCAGTACTTC. The gene calls are TRBV9 and TRBJ2-7, with D unclear. V was trimmed by 0 bases and J by 0 bases, leaving 7 bases between them. The CDR3 has 14 amino acids. From germline, CDR1 is SGDLS and CDR2 YYNGEE.

The J gene is TRBJ1-5, the V gene TRBV11-1; D is uncertain. Trimming cost V 3 bases and J 3 bases, with 9 bases left between them. Germline values: CDR1 SGHAT, CDR2 FQDESV (reference sequence). CDR3 size: 14 residues. The CDR3 nucleotides are TGTGCCAGCAGCTTCGAGGGCTCCAATCAGCCCCAGCATTTT. Protein product: CASSFEGSNQPQHF. Full variable domain (outside the CDR3, taken from reference TRBV11-1 and TRBJ1-5): EAEVAQSPRYKITEKSQAVAFWCDPISGHATLYWYRQILGQGPELLVQFQDESVVDDSQLPKDRFSAERLKGVDSTLKIQPAELGDSAMYLCASSFEGSNQPQHFGDGTRLSIL.

The V call is TRBV2, the J call TRBJ2-7, with a tentative D call TRBD1 (6 bases). CDR3 size: 13 residues. Germline V gene lookup returns CDR1 SNHLY and CDR2 FYNNEI. V was shortened by 6 bases and J by 2 bases, with 11 bases between the two germline ends. CDR3 nucleotide sequence: TGTGCCAGCAGGCCGACAGGCGCCTACGAGCAGTACTTC. Translated, it gives CASRPTGAYEQYF.

V usage is TRBV10-3 and J usage is TRBJ2-3, with D tentatively TRBD2 (5 bases). Trimming shortened V by 4 bases and J by 5 bases, and 10 bases separated the two germline ends. From germline, CDR1 is ENHRY and CDR2 SYGVKD. This CDR3 has 13 amino acids. The CDR3 loop reads CAISALALDTQYF. DNA for the CDR3: TGTGCCATCAGTGCCCTAGCTTTAGATACGCAGTATTTT.

The chain couples TRBV5-8 to TRBJ2-1; tentatively, D is TRBD2 (6 bases). Per the germline V gene, CDR1 is SGHTS and CDR2 is YDEGEE. This CDR3 is 17 amino acids long. V shed 7 bases and J shed 0 bases, with 20 bases lying between them. CDR3 loop: CASPVGRGTYSYNEQFF. The CDR3 DNA is TGTGCCAGCCCCGTCGGACGGGGGACCTACTCCTACAATGAGCAGTTCTTC.

The J gene is TRBJ2-7, the V gene TRBV6-1; the D gene could be TRBD1 or TRBD2 (5 bases each). V was clipped by 6 bases and J by 11 bases, with 14 bases between them. The CDR3 runs to 11 residues. Germline-derived CDR1 and CDR2 are MNHNS and SASEGT. The CDR3 spells CASRNEGPKYF. The CDR3 nucleotides read TGTGCCAGCAGAAACGAGGGACCAAAGTACTTC.

This chain uses TRBV25-1 with TRBJ2-5; the match to TRBD2 covers 7 bases. V was clipped by 5 bases and J by 4 bases; unmatched bases: 7. Germline V lookup: CDR1 MGHDK, CDR2 SYGVNS. The CDR3 covers 14 residues. CDR3 in amino acids: CASSPERGSETQYF. CDR3 nucleotide sequence: TGTGCCAGCAGTCCGGAGCGGGGTTCAGAGACCCAGTACTTC.

The sample holds one count of this clone. The rearrangement uses TRBV4-1 and TRBJ2-1, with D possibly being TRBD2 (6 bases). This CDR3 has 16 residues. Germline V gene data show CDR1 as MGHRA and CDR2 as YSYEKL. Trimming removed 0 bases at V and 7 bases at J, with 16 bases between. Here the CDR3 reads CASSQEWGRPSNEQFF. For the CDR3, the DNA is TGCGCCAGCAGCCAAGAGTGGGGGAGGCCGTCAAATGAGCAGTTCTTC.

This clone has only one observation. V usage is TRBV7-9 and J usage is TRBJ1-2; D remains unclear. Germline V gene sequence: CDR1 SEHNR, CDR2 FQNEAQ (reference sequence). V was clipped by 5 bases and J by 1 base, with 8 bases between them. This CDR3 has 13 amino acids. This CDR3 reads CASSPPLNYGYTF. The DNA of the CDR3 is TGTGCCAGCAGCCCGCCACTTAACTATGGCTACACCTTC.

Of note for this clone: Other DNA sequences in the sample encode the same CDR3. The J gene is TRBJ1-5, the V gene TRBV7-2; maybe TRBD1 (5 bases). V shed 1 base and J shed 4 bases, with 8 bases lying between them. Germline V gene sequence: CDR1 SGHTA, CDR2 FQGNSA. There are 14 residues in the CDR3. In DNA, the CDR3 is TGTGCCAGCAGCTTAGTCAGGGAGAATCAGCCCCAGCATTTT. This translates into CASSLVRENQPQHF. Supplemented by reference TRBV7-2 and TRBJ1-5, the full variable domain reads GAGVSQSPSNKVTEKGKDVELRCDPISGHTALYWYRQSLGQGLEFLIYFQGNSAPDKSGLPSDRFSAERTGGSVSTLTIQRTQQEDSAVYLCASSLVRENQPQHFGDGTRLSIL.

V is TRBV6-1 and J is TRBJ2-1, with 9 bases fitting TRBD1. The ends lost 7 bases at V and 10 bases at J; junction bases unmatched: 8. This CDR3 has 13 residues. Germline lookup yields CDR1 MNHNS and CDR2 SASEGT. CDR3 nucleotide sequence: TGTGCCAGCATTCGGGACAGGGATATGGAGCAGTTCTTC. Amino acids: CASIRDRDMEQFF.

The chain carries TRBV30 and TRBJ1-1, with 7 bases aligning to TRBD1. The CDR3 spans 13 residues. Looked up from germline, CDR1 is GTSNPN and CDR2 is SVGIG (reference sequence). The CDR3 loop is CAMDRFMNTEAFF. The CDR3 coding sequence is TGTGCTATGGACAGGTTCATGAACACTGAAGCTTTCTTT.

With respect to this clone: Other DNA sequences within the sample encode an identical CDR3. V usage is TRBV28 and J usage is TRBJ1-1; perhaps TRBD1 as D (5 bases). Germline lookup yields CDR1 MDHEN and CDR2 SYDVKM. Trimming took off 6 bases at V and 1 base at J, with 9 bases between the two ends. This CDR3 contains 13 residues. Here the CDR3 DNA reads TGTGCCAGCAGCCTCGGACAGAACACTGAAGCTTTCTTT. It is translated as CASSLGQNTEAFF.

Regarding this clone: Other DNA sequences within the sample encode an identical CDR3. The rearrangement joins TRBV7-9 to TRBJ2-5; 12 bases are shared with TRBD2. From germline, CDR1 is SEHNR and CDR2 FQNEAQ (reference sequence). The CDR3 is made up of 15 amino acids. V lost 5 bases to trimming and J lost 5 bases; unmatched junction nucleotides: 6. The CDR3 spells CASSLGTSGQETQYF. The CDR3 DNA reads TGTGCCAGCAGCCTCGGGACTAGCGGGCAGGAGACCCAGTACTTC. Drawing the rest from reference TRBV7-9 and TRBJ2-5, the complete variable domain is DTGVSQNPRHKITKRGQNVTFRCDPISEHNRLYWYRQTLGQGPEFLTYFQNEAQLEKSRLLSDRFSAERPKGSFSTLEIQRTEQGDSAMYLCASSLGTSGQETQYFGPGTRLLVL.

The J gene is TRBJ2-5, the V gene TRBV19, with D perhaps TRBD2 (6 bases). Trimming removed 0 bases at V and 0 bases at J, with 11 bases between. Germline V CDR1 and CDR2: LNHDA, SQIVND (reference sequence). This CDR3 has 16 residues. For the CDR3, the DNA is TGTGCCAGTAGTATAGAGCGGGGCGCGTACCAAGAGACCCAGTACTTC. Translating it yields CASSIERGAYQETQYF.

CDR3 residues: CASSFASGYYNEQFF. The CDR3, as DNA: TGTGCCAGCAGCTTCGCGAGCGGGTACTACAATGAGCAGTTCTTC. This sequence joins TRBV5-4 and TRBJ2-1; possibly TRBD2 for D (6 bases). V gave up 2 bases and J gave up 3 bases, with 12 bases separating them. CDR1 and CDR2 from the germline V gene are SGHNT and YYREEE (reference sequence). CDR3 length equals 15 residues.

The chain combines TRBV6-1 with TRBJ2-6; D may be TRBD2 (6 bases). Per the germline V gene, CDR1 is MNHNS and CDR2 is SASEGT. V was cut by 6 bases and J by 0 bases, with 9 bases left in between. This CDR3 comprises 15 residues. For the CDR3, the DNA is TGTGCCAGCAGCCCGACTAGCTCTGGGGCCAACGTCCTGACTTTC. This codes for CASSPTSSGANVLTF.

The V call is TRBV5-4, the J call TRBJ2-1, with 8 nucleotides matching TRBD2. This CDR3 contains 16 residues. Trimming cost V 2 bases and J 5 bases; bases outside gene matches: 9. In germline, CDR1 is SGHNT, CDR2 YYREEE (reference sequence). The CDR3 loop is CASSLDRWTSNNEQFF. The CDR3 nucleotides read TGTGCCAGCAGCTTAGATCGTTGGACTAGCAACAATGAGCAGTTCTTC. Together with reference TRBV5-4 and TRBJ2-1, the CDR3 gives the full variable domain: ETGVTQSPTHLIKTRGQQVTLRCSSQSGHNTVSWYQQALGQGPQFIFQYYREEENGRGNFPPRFSGLQFPNYSSELNVNALELDDSALYLCASSLDRWTSNNEQFFGPGTRLTVL.

CDR3 loop: CASSYRDRPSYEQYF. In DNA form, the CDR3 reads TGTGCCAGCAGCTACAGGGACAGGCCGTCCTACGAGCAGTACTTC. V gene TRBV28 combines with J gene TRBJ2-7; the match to TRBD1 covers 8 bases. The V gene end was trimmed by 6 bases and the J gene end by 1 base; junction bases not matched to a gene: 8. This CDR3 spans 15 amino acids. Germline V gene data show CDR1 as MDHEN and CDR2 as SYDVKM.